This T cell receptor (beta chain) was sequenced for a study of T-cell memory formation after mild COVID-19. Looking at the study overall: Clustering of TCRs was largely donor specific. General observations from the study: In pre-infection memory, a portion of responding clones appeared, which suggested that cross-reactive memory joined.

The germline V and J ends were trimmed by 3 bases and 8 bases, with 17 bases remaining between them. This CDR3 comprises 15 residues. For this clonotype: Antigen: not known.

TCRdb re-called the 5' RACE reads through MiXCR, storing one row per CDR3 protein. The data show some 210,000 distinct CDR3 sequences, around 30% seen once. The sequence was obtained from an adult woman who had mild COVID-19 (a few samples of this study predate the infection). Cell type and time point are not known. V gene TRBV12-3 or TRBV12-4 combines with J gene TRBJ2-1; the D gene is possibly TRBD1 (6 bases). Sequencing was carried out using PBMCs or a T cell subset sorted from them (not recorded which). The CDR3: CASSFRGSSTHEQFF. The CDR3 nucleotides are TGTGCCAGCAGTTTTAGGGGGTCCTCCACACATGAGCAGTTCTTC.